The clone carrying this T cell receptor beta chain was recorded many times. This specimen belongs to a study of T cells in Graves' hyperthyroidism and ophthalmopathy. Researchers took RNA transcripts and amplified the TCR beta CDR3 regions from them. The TCR CDR3 first-round RT-PCR relied on the HTBI primer set. One entry per CDR3 protein, called by TCRdb with MiXCR from the multiplex PCR reads. Of around 200,000 distinct CDR3 sequences listed, about a sixth were seen once; the top ten hold about 29%. Germline V lookup: CDR1 SEHNR, CDR2 FQNEAQ (reference sequence). Trimming pared 3 bases from V and 4 bases from J, leaving 18 bases between. The CDR3 is 16 residues long.

This receptor was identified in a woman between 50 and 59 years old with Graves' hyperthyroidism. The sample comprised blood. The genes are TRBV7-9 and TRBJ1-2, with D possibly matching TRBD1 (5 bases). The CDR3 sequence: CASSFALREGRYGYTF. CDR3 in DNA: TGTGCCAGCAGCTTTGCCCTACGCGAGGGACGCTATGGCTACACCTTC.